This T cell receptor beta chain was recovered during a study of blood T cell repertoires in COVID-19. For the study at large: The cDNA or gDNA used as material had been derived from T cells, B-cell-depleted T cells, or PBMCs.

Per the germline V gene, CDR1 is SGHNT and CDR2 is YYREEE (reference sequence). Trimming pared 0 bases from V and 3 bases from J, leaving 6 bases between. The CDR3 has 13 residues. Repertoires were generated with immunoSEQ multiplex PCR, while TCRdb's copy carries only in-frame clones and drops some. The data hold almost 350,000 clones, with approximately 89% observed a single time. The specimen was peripheral blood. The sequence derives from a woman in her sixties with COVID-19, enrolled during active disease. The rearrangement links TRBV5-4 to TRBJ1-2; D may be TRBD1 (5 bases). CDR3 loop: CASSLGRDYGYTF. Written as DNA, the CDR3 is TGTGCCAGCAGCTTGGGCAGGGACTATGGCTACACCTTC.